Listed below are T cell receptor beta chains from one sample, sequenced in a study of T cell clonotyping in hematopoietic cell transplantation. Some clones are missing from TCRdb's copy, which holds only in-frame ones; the method was immunoSEQ multiplex PCR. The sample carries about 9,300 clones, 70% to 90% recorded once. The sample in question was PBMCs, obtained 180 days after allogeneic stem cell transplant. The source is a human patient who had an allogeneic stem cell transplant, so the T cells may come from the graft donor. The donor label of this sample is uncertain. Some clones in this sample may be carry-over from other donors' samples. CDR3s include the opening cysteine and the closing phenylalanine or tryptophan. Each record gives: D gene, V gene, clone size, J gene, CDR3 DNA, CDR3 protein. The D gene is left open where the match is weak. Only some rows state a clone size, as once, few, many or a class for expanded clones.

TRBD1	TRBV15	few	TRBJ2-1	TGTGCCACCAGCCAGGACAGGAGCTCCTACAATGAGCAGTTCTTC	CATSQDRSSYNEQFF
NA	TRBV6-5	NA	TRBJ2-5	TGTGCCAGCAGTTACGCGGGCAGGGAAGAGACCCAGTACTTC	CASSYAGREETQYF
TRBD2	TRBV7-6	NA	TRBJ2-5	TGTGCCAGCAGCTTAGTTGCGGGGGGGCAAGTTCCCCAGTACTTC	CASSLVAGGQVPQYF
TRBD1	TRBV11-2	NA	TRBJ1-3	TGTGCCAGCAGCTCGGGACAGGGGGTAGGAAACACCATATATTTT	CASSSGQGVGNTIYF
TRBD1	TRBV14	NA	TRBJ1-2	TGTGCCAGCAGCCAAAAGGGGACAGGGAACTATGGCTACACCTTC	CASSQKGTGNYGYTF
NA	TRBV5-8	NA	TRBJ1-4	TGTGCCAGCAGCTTGGCCTTTGAACAGGTGGCAACTAATGAAAAACTGTTTTTT	CASSLAFEQVATNEKLFF
NA	TRBV28	NA	TRBJ2-4	TGTGCCAGCAGTTTAGCGTCCCCTGGGCCCCAGTACTTC	CASSLASPGPQYF
NA	TRBV29-1	NA	TRBJ1-1	TGCAGCGTTTATACAGGGCTGCCGAACACTGAAGCTTTCTTT	CSVYTGLPNTEAFF
NA	TRBV7-2	NA	TRBJ2-1	TGTGCCAGCAGCCCCGAACCGGGTGGGACTGAGCAGTTCTTC	CASSPEPGGTEQFF
TRBD1	TRBV27	once	TRBJ1-5	TGTGCCAGCAGAGACGGACAGGGTGGATTTCAGCCCCAGCATTTT	CASRDGQGGFQPQHF
TRBD2	TRBV6-5	NA	TRBJ2-7	TGTGCCAGCAGTTACTTTAGCGGGACGGTCCCCTACGAGCAGTACTTC	CASSYFSGTVPYEQYF
NA	TRBV18	NA	TRBJ1-3	TGTGCCAGCTCACCGAAGCTCTCTGGAAACACCATATATTTT	CASSPKLSGNTIYF
TRBD2	TRBV7-9	NA	TRBJ2-1	TGTGCCAGCAGCATGCTACGGGGGGGCTTCTTCAGTTTCAATGAGCAGTTCTTC	CASSMLRGGFFSFNEQFF
TRBD1	TRBV25-1	NA	TRBJ2-7	TGTGCCAGCCAGCCCGAGACAGGGGTCTACGAGCAGTACTTC	CASQPETGVYEQYF
TRBD1	TRBV5-6	NA	TRBJ1-1	TGTGCCAGCAGCCCGACAGGGGTCGCTGAAGCTTTCTTT	CASSPTGVAEAFF
NA	TRBV11-2	NA	TRBJ2-7	TGTGCCAGCACCCACATTCTTCTTAGAGAACGGGAGCAGTACTTC	CASTHILLREREQYF
TRBD1	TRBV11-2	NA	TRBJ1-4	TGTGCCAGCAGCTCGACAGGGGGCACGAGAGAAAAACTGTTTTTT	CASSSTGGTREKLFF
TRBD1	TRBV19	NA	TRBJ1-1	TGTGCCAGTCGGGACAGGGCGGCGGGCGGCACTGAAGCTTTCTTT	CASRDRAAGGTEAFF
TRBD1	TRBV19	NA	TRBJ1-2	TGTGCCAGTAGTATATCGACAGGGGTCGGCTACACCTTC	CASSISTGVGYTF
NA	TRBV4-3	NA	TRBJ2-7	TGCGCCAGCAGCCAAGGGGTCGGGACTTATGACGAGCAGTACTTC	CASSQGVGTYDEQYF
NA	TRBV28	NA	TRBJ1-3	TGTGCCAGCAGTTTCCACACACACAGCTCTGGAAACACCATATATTTT	CASSFHTHSSGNTIYF
NA	TRBV5-1	NA	TRBJ1-2	TGCGCCAGCAGCCCCGGAAGCTTGGGCTACACCTTC	CASSPGSLGYTF
TRBD2	TRBV7-2	NA	TRBJ2-7	TGTGCCAGCAGCTTAGGGCTAGCGGGGGGCGGTTACGAGCAGTACTTC	CASSLGLAGGGYEQYF
TRBD1	TRBV9	NA	TRBJ2-7	TGTGCCAGCAGCGTAGCCGCCGGGACAGCCTACGAGCAGTACTTC	CASSVAAGTAYEQYF
NA	TRBV4-3	NA	TRBJ1-1	TGCGCCAGCAGCCAGTCAGGCAACACTGAAGCTTTCTTT	CASSQSGNTEAFF
TRBD1	TRBV30	NA	TRBJ1-4	TGTGCCTGGAGGGACAGGGGACGCGAGGAAAAACTGTTTTTT	CAWRDRGREEKLFF
NA	TRBV6-5	NA	TRBJ2-5	TGTGCCAGCAGTTACAACTGGGCAGGTGAAGAGACCCAGTACTTC	CASSYNWAGEETQYF
NA	TRBV5-6	NA	TRBJ2-2	TGTGCCAGCAGCTTTTGGCCCGGGGAGCTGTTTTTT	CASSFWPGELFF
TRBD1	TRBV4-1	NA	TRBJ1-1	TGCGCCAGCAGCCCCCAATGGATCGGGACAGTACATGAAGCTTTCTTT	CASSPQWIGTVHEAFF
TRBD1	TRBV13	medium-sized	TRBJ1-2	TGTGCCAGCAGCCGGACAGGGGGCGCGTATGGCTACACCTTC	CASSRTGGAYGYTF
NA	TRBV5-6	once	TRBJ2-5	TGTGCCAGCAGCCCGATGACTAGACAAGAGACCCAGTACTTC	CASSPMTRQETQYF
NA	TRBV9	once	TRBJ1-1	TGTGCCAGCAGCGTAGACCAGCTGAACACTGAAGCTTTCTTT	CASSVDQLNTEAFF
TRBD1	TRBV7-6	NA	TRBJ1-6	TGTGCCAGCAGCTTAGCGGGGGCAGGGGGCCTTTCACCCCTCCACTTT	CASSLAGAGGLSPLHF
NA	TRBV7-4	once	TRBJ1-4	TGTGCCAGCAGCTTTAATAGCCGTAATGAAAAACTGTTTTTT	CASSFNSRNEKLFF
NA	TRBV6-5	once	TRBJ2-2	TGTGCCAGCAGTTACCCTAGAACCGGGGAGCTGTTTTTT	CASSYPRTGELFF
NA	TRBV5-6	NA	TRBJ1-3	TGTGCCAGCAGCTTGTGGCGGAATCCATGGATGACTGGAAACACCATATATTTT	CASSLWRNPWMTGNTIYF
TRBD1	TRBV19	NA	TRBJ1-2	TGTGCCAGTAGTACGTTGGGACAGGGGGTGAGAGCTAACTATGGCTACACCTTC	CASSTLGQGVRANYGYTF
TRBD1	TRBV6-5	NA	TRBJ1-1	TGTGCCAGCAGTAGACAGGGGTACACTGAAGCTTTCTTT	CASSRQGYTEAFF
TRBD1	TRBV7-9	few	TRBJ2-7	TGTGCCAGCACCGTAGGACAGGGGCCCCACGAGCAGTACTTC	CASTVGQGPHEQYF
NA	TRBV5-6	few	TRBJ1-1	TGTGCCAGCAGCTTTGACAGGAGGTCGAACACTGAAGCTTTCTTT	CASSFDRRSNTEAFF
TRBD1	TRBV4-1	large	TRBJ2-7	TGCGCCAGCAGCCAAATACCCGGACAGGTCTCCTACGAGCAGTACTTC	CASSQIPGQVSYEQYF